The 29 T cell receptor beta chains below come from one sample, sequenced in a study of T cell responses to AZD1222 COVID-19 vaccine. TCRdb's copy holds only in-frame clones and misses some; the assay was immunoSEQ multiplex PCR. The sample contains more than 150,000 clones, about nine tenths of which appear only once. The input for sequencing was peripheral blood, taken on day 0 of AZD1222 vaccination. These receptors were obtained from an adult in good health.

The table lists this clone with a count of one. The chain uses TRBV6-5 and TRBJ1-1; no definite D call. The V end lost 5 bases, the J end lost 1 base, and 5 bases lay between the germline ends. Germline V gene lookup returns CDR1 MNHEY and CDR2 SVGAGI. The CDR3 contains 12 residues. The CDR3 is CASSHGNTEAFF. Written as DNA, the CDR3 is TGTGCCAGCAGTCACGGGAACACTGAAGCTTTCTTT.

CDR3 DNA sequence: TGTGCCAGCAGCCCATCCGGGACGGTGAACACCGGGGAGCTGTTTTTT. It is translated as CASSPSGTVNTGELFF. The chain couples TRBV11-3 to TRBJ2-2; D may correspond to TRBD1 or TRBD2 (5 bases each). Germline values: CDR1 SGHNT, CDR2 YENEEA. This CDR3 is built from 16 residues. V was shortened by 5 bases and J by 1 base, with 14 bases between the two germline ends.

The chain combines TRBV14 with TRBJ1-2; possibly TRBD1 for D (6 bases). The CDR3 sequence is 14 residues long. Germline lookup yields CDR1 SGHDN and CDR2 FVKESK. The germline V and J ends were trimmed by 2 bases and 8 bases, with 15 bases remaining between them. The CDR3, as DNA: TGTGCCAGCAGCCAACCGGGACACTGGGAGGGCTACACCTTC. Translating it yields CASSQPGHWEGYTF.

This clone is a singleton in its sample. The V and J genes are TRBV2 and TRBJ1-4; unclear D gene. Germline V gives CDR1 SNHLY, CDR2 FYNNEI. This CDR3 is built from 15 residues. V was cut by 3 bases and J by 10 bases, with 18 bases left in between. CDR3 in DNA: TGTGCCAGCAGTGAGAACGCGGGGAGTGCTGGAAAACTGTTTTTT. Translating gives CASSENAGSAGKLFF.

The V gene is TRBV7-2, the J gene TRBJ1-4, with 7 bases lining up with TRBD1. V dropped 5 bases and J dropped 7; count of bases not matched to a gene: 4. The CDR3 loop spans 13 amino acids. CDR1 is SGHTA, CDR2 FQGNSA, per germline. For the CDR3, the DNA is TGTGCCAGCAGCCCTGGGGACAGTGAAAAACTGTTTTTT. This codes for CASSPGDSEKLFF.

The chain employs TRBV6-4 and TRBJ1-1; 10 bases match TRBD1. V lost 6 bases to trimming and J lost 6 bases; unmatched junction nucleotides: 7. The CDR3 has 14 amino acids. CDR1 and CDR2 (germline): MRHNA, SNTAGT. Written as DNA, the CDR3 is TGTGCCAGCAGGCCGGACAGGGGGATATCTGAAGCTTTCTTT. This codes for CASRPDRGISEAFF.

The rearrangement uses TRBV5-8 and TRBJ1-4; a possible D gene is TRBD1 (6 bases). The V and J ends lost 6 bases and 8 bases respectively, with 14 bases between them. The germline CDR1 and CDR2 sequences are SGHTS and YDEGEE. The CDR3 consists of 13 residues. The CDR3 loop reads CASIPGGGEKLFF. The CDR3 DNA sequence: TGTGCCAGCATCCCGGGGGGCGGAGAAAAACTGTTTTTT.

As DNA, the CDR3 is TGTGCCAGCAGCCAAGCTCTTAGCGGGAGGGCCTCAGATACGCAGTATTTT. Encoded protein: CASSQALSGRASDTQYF. This rearrangement joins TRBV3-1 (or the pseudogene TRBV3-2) to TRBJ2-3; 11 bases map to TRBD2. The trim removed 1 base at V and 4 bases at J, leaving 7 bases unmatched. The CDR3 totals 17 residues. CDR1 and CDR2 from the germline V gene are LGHDT and YNNKEL (reference sequence).

This clone was seen a handful of times. This sequence joins TRBV9 and TRBJ2-1; 8 bases map to TRBD1. Germline assignment: CDR1 SGDLS and CDR2 YYNGEE. The trim removed 4 bases at V and 9 bases at J, leaving 9 bases unmatched. CDR3 length: 14 amino acids. The CDR3: CASSPGQGRGEQFF. The DNA of the CDR3 is TGTGCCAGCAGCCCCGGACAGGGTAGGGGTGAGCAGTTCTTC.

As for this clone: The same CDR3 also results from other DNA sequences found in this sample. This rearrangement joins TRBV28 to TRBJ1-5; D unclear. CDR1 is MDHEN, CDR2 SYDVKM, per germline. V was clipped by 3 bases and J by 0 bases, with 9 bases between them. This CDR3 has 15 amino acids. CDR3 region: CASSFSDGSNQPQHF. In nucleotides, the CDR3 is TGTGCCAGCAGTTTCTCCGACGGTAGCAATCAGCCCCAGCATTTT.

This clone was counted a few times. V usage is TRBV4-2 and J usage is TRBJ1-2; D gene uncertain. CDR1 LGHNA and CDR2 YNFKEQ come from the germline V gene. The CDR3 is 14 residues long. V lost 0 bases and J 1 base, leaving 6 bases between the germline ends. The DNA for the CDR3 is TGTGCCAGCAGCCAAGATGTCAATAACTATGGCTACACCTTC. Its protein product is CASSQDVNNYGYTF.

The chain joins TRBV10-3 to TRBJ1-1; D may be TRBD1 (6 bases). Deletions cut 9 bases from V and 2 bases from J, with 16 bases between. The CDR3 is made up of 14 amino acids. Germline CDR1 is ENHRY and CDR2 is SYGVKD. CDR3 sequence reads: CAIQGSGRNTEAFF. The CDR3 coding sequence is TGTGCCATACAGGGTTCGGGAAGAAACACTGAAGCTTTCTTT.

The chain couples TRBV19 to TRBJ1-2; 7 bases map to TRBD1. Per germline, CDR1 LNHDA and CDR2 SQIVND (reference sequence). The J segment lost 8 bases and the V segment lost 4 bases, leaving 13 bases of the junction unmatched. The CDR3 extends over 15 amino acids. CDR3: CASSNSRTGPWGYTF. CDR3 DNA: TGTGCCAGTAGTAACTCTCGGACAGGTCCTTGGGGCTACACCTTC.

The chain joins TRBV6-2 or TRBV6-3 to TRBJ2-2; no clear D. The CDR3 sequence is 14 residues long. V gave up 4 bases and J gave up 5 bases, with 11 bases separating them. Per germline, CDR1 MNHEY and CDR2 SVGEGT. The DNA of the CDR3 is TGTGCCAGCAGTTTTCAGCAGGAGACCGGGGAGCTGTTTTTT. Protein sequence: CASSFQQETGELFF.

The chain recombines TRBV6-2 or TRBV6-3 with TRBJ1-1, with TRBD1 as a possible D gene (5 bases). V was trimmed by 0 bases and J by 6 bases, leaving 17 bases between them. The V gene's germline CDR1 is MNHEY and CDR2 SVGEGT. This CDR3 comprises 16 residues. The CDR3 sequence: CASSYSGGGVGSEAFF. CDR3 nucleotides: TGTGCCAGCAGTTACTCCGGTGGAGGGGTGGGATCTGAAGCTTTCTTT.

The genes are TRBV29-1 and TRBJ2-7, with TRBD2 identical over 13 bases. J was trimmed by 7 bases and V by 6 bases; bases with no gene match: 12. The CDR3 runs to 15 residues. Looked up from germline, CDR1 is SQVTM and CDR2 is ANQGSEA. The CDR3 region is CSVKVLAGGHQEQYF. CDR3 coding DNA: TGCAGCGTCAAAGTACTAGCGGGAGGGCATCAAGAGCAGTACTTC.

The chain couples TRBV15 to TRBJ1-4; D not resolved. V was shortened by 6 bases and J by 0 bases, with 11 bases between the two germline ends. This CDR3 comprises 15 residues. The germline V gene has CDR1 LNHNV and CDR2 YYDKDF (reference sequence). DNA for the CDR3: TGTGCCACCAGTTATGGTCTACCAACTAATGAAAAACTGTTTTTT. It is translated as CATSYGLPTNEKLFF.

This CDR3 is CASSISGGMLDEQFF. Written as DNA, the CDR3 is TGTGCCAGTAGTATTTCGGGTGGGATGTTGGATGAGCAGTTCTTC. This chain uses TRBV19 with TRBJ2-1, with unresolved D. V was cut by 3 bases and J by 8 bases, with 17 bases left in between. The CDR3 is made up of 15 amino acids. CDR1 is LNHDA and CDR2 is SQIVND in the germline V gene (reference sequence).

V is TRBV13 and J is TRBJ2-3; 7 nucleotides agree with TRBD2. CDR1 and CDR2 from the germline V gene are PRHDT and FYEKMQ (reference sequence). This CDR3 is 17 amino acids long. V was pared by 0 bases and J by 4 bases, with 10 bases of the junction left unmatched. DNA for the CDR3: TGTGCCAGCAGCTTAGGCCTAATGGCGGGAGCGGCAGATACGCAGTATTTT. Translating gives CASSLGLMAGAADTQYF.

V is TRBV3-1 (or the pseudogene TRBV3-2) and J is TRBJ1-2; D not resolved. Germline CDR1 reads LGHDT; CDR2 reads YNNKEL (reference sequence). This CDR3 has 13 amino acids. Trimming left V 2 bases short and J 2 bases short, with 6 bases between. The DNA of the CDR3 is TGTGCCAGCAGCCAAAGGGAAAACTATGGCTACACCTTC. It is translated as CASSQRENYGYTF.

The chain employs TRBV5-1 and TRBJ2-5; 13 bases match TRBD2. Looked up from germline, CDR1 is SGHRS and CDR2 is YFSETQ. This CDR3 has 16 amino acids. The V segment lost 0 bases and the J segment 2 bases; nucleotides outside the gene matches: 1. CDR3 bases: TGCGCCAGCAGCTTGGGGGGACTAGCGGGACAAGAGACCCAGTACTTC. It specifies CASSLGGLAGQETQYF. The full variable domain, in which reference TRBV5-1 and TRBJ2-5 provide the parts outside the CDR3, is KAGVTQTPRYLIKTRGQQVTLSCSPISGHRSVSWYQQTPGQGLQFLFEYFSETQRNKGNFPGRFSGRQFSNSRSEMNVSTLELGDSALYLCASSLGGLAGQETQYFGPGTRLLVL.

V is TRBV5-1 and J is TRBJ1-1, with TRBD1 matching over 9 bases. With V trimmed by 1 base and J by 0 bases, 7 bases remained unmatched. This CDR3 comprises 17 residues. Germline CDR1 reads SGHRS; CDR2 reads YFSETQ. CDR3 residues: CASSLRRQGGLNTEAFF. CDR3 in DNA: TGCGCCAGCAGCTTGAGGAGACAGGGGGGTTTGAACACTGAAGCTTTCTTT.

The chain recombines TRBV2 with TRBJ2-3; the match to TRBD2 covers 14 bases. This CDR3 comprises 14 residues. J was trimmed by 6 bases and V by 4 bases; bases with no gene match: 0. Germline assignment: CDR1 SNHLY and CDR2 FYNNEI. CDR3 in DNA: TGTGCCAGCAGTGGGACTAGCGGGGGGGATACGCAGTATTTT. It is translated as CASSGTSGGDTQYF.

The chain combines TRBV7-8 with TRBJ2-7; TRBD2 is a possible D gene (5 bases). V lost 4 bases and J lost 2, with 18 bases in between. Looked up from germline, CDR1 is SGHVS and CDR2 is FQNEAQ. CDR3 size: 16 residues. CDR3 sequence: CASSSPPLHGAYEQYF. The CDR3 DNA reads as TGTGCCAGCAGCTCGCCGCCCCTCCACGGGGCCTACGAGCAGTACTTC. Variable domain in full (rest from reference TRBV7-8 and TRBJ2-7): GAGVSQSPRYKVAKRGQDVALRCDPISGHVSLFWYQQALGQGPEFLTYFQNEAQLDKSGLPSDRFFAERPEGSVSTLKIQRTQQEDSAVYLCASSSPPLHGAYEQYFGPGTRLTVT.

This sequence joins TRBV7-9 and TRBJ1-3, with unresolved D. CDR3 length equals 13 residues. The V end lost 11 bases, the J end lost 1 base, and 12 bases lay between the germline ends. Germline CDR1 and CDR2: SEHNR and FQNEAQ (reference sequence). CDR3 amino acids: CAGVSESGNTIYF. The CDR3, as DNA: TGTGCCGGCGTTTCCGAGTCTGGAAACACCATATATTTT.

This clone is a singleton in its sample. This chain connects TRBV5-1 to TRBJ2-7; 10 bases fit TRBD2. Germline assignment: CDR1 SGHRS and CDR2 YFSETQ. V lost 7 bases, J lost 6 bases, and 10 bases stayed unmatched. The CDR3 loop spans 14 amino acids. The DNA for the CDR3 is TGCGCCAGCGCACCTAGGACTAGCGGTTTCGAGCAGTACTTC. Its protein product is CASAPRTSGFEQYF.

The chain couples TRBV7-9 to TRBJ2-1; TRBD2 aligns across 14 bases. This CDR3 is built from 18 residues. J gave up 2 bases and V 2 bases, and 5 bases lay outside the gene matches. Germline assignment: CDR1 SEHNR and CDR2 FQNEAQ (reference sequence). This CDR3 is CASSLYGTSGSAYNEQFF. CDR3 nucleotide sequence: TGTGCCAGCAGCTTATATGGGACTAGCGGGAGTGCCTACAATGAGCAGTTCTTC.

This sequence joins TRBV30 and TRBJ2-1, with TRBD2 matching 9 bases. Germline V gives CDR1 GTSNPN, CDR2 SVGIG (reference sequence). CDR3 length: 14 amino acids. V trimming: 0 bases; J trimming: 7 bases; junction bases outside the gene matches: 4. CDR3 sequence (DNA): TGTGCCTGGAGTGTAGCGGGAGGTAGTAATGAGCAGTTCTTC. Protein: CAWSVAGGSNEQFF.

The V call is TRBV7-8, the J call TRBJ2-7; the D gene is possibly TRBD2 (5 bases). Trimming pared 4 bases from V and 4 bases from J, leaving 17 bases between. Germline CDR1 SGHVS, CDR2 FQNEAQ. The CDR3 length is 15 residues. The CDR3 nucleotides read TGTGCCAGCAGCTCCCGAGCGGACGTTGGATACGAGCAGTACTTC. It is translated as CASSSRADVGYEQYF.